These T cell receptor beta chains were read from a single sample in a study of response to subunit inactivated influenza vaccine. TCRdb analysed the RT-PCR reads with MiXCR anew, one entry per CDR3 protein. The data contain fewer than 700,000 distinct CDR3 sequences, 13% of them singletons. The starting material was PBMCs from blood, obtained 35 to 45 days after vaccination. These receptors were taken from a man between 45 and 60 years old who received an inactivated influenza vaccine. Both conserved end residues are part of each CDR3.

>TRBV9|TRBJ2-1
CASSVEGGSSYNEQFF
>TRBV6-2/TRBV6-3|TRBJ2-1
CASSYIRGQGISSYNEQFF
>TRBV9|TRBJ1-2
CASSGGDYGYTF
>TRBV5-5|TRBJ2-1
CASSRELAGGYNEQFF
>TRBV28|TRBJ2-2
CASSYRGLGELFF
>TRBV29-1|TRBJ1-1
CSVGDRGLTEAFF
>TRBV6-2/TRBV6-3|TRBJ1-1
CASSSPLGGPNTEAFF
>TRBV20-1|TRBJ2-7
CSACRDPYEQYF
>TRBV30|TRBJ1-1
CAWSRQGNTEAFF
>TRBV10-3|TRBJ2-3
CAISGRNTDTQYF
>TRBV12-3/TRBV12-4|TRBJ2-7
CASRRGGGSYEQYF
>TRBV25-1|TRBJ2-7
CASSDPGRAAYEQYF
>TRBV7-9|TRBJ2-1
CASPGDRGNEQFF
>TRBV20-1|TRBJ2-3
CSATVTAGVADTQYF
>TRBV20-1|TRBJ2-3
CSAIRIGTSNTDTQYF
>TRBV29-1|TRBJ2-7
CSVGPRAGTGVGEQYF
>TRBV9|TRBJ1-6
CASSVVDSSYNSPLHF
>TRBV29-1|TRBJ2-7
CSVENAGEAQYF
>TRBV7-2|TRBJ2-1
CASSLIWGSSYNEQFF
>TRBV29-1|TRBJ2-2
CSGTGLAGELFF
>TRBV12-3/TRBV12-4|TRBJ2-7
CASSLGQVYEQYF